What follows describes a single TCR beta chain. Other nucleotide sequences in the sample specify the same CDR3. Germline CDR1 is LNHDA and CDR2 is SQIVND (reference sequence). V was shortened by 2 bases and J by 5 bases, with 7 bases between the two germline ends. This CDR3 comprises 14 residues. Clones were read by immunoSEQ multiplex PCR, and TCRdb kept only the in-frame ones, dropping some. The profile shows about 130,000 clones, roughly 80% of them singletons. This specimen comes from a study of blood T cell repertoires in COVID-19. The material sequenced was peripheral blood. The chain links TRBV19 to TRBJ1-6; no clear D gene. This receptor was obtained from a woman older than 75 with acute or convalescent COVID-19. CDR3 in DNA: TGTGCCAGTAGTATACGAGGGAATAATTCACCCCTCCACTTT. It specifies CASSIRGNNSPLHF.